A selection of T cell receptor beta chains follows, all from one sample in a study of identifying expanded T cells in peripheral blood. The method was immunoSEQ multiplex PCR; TCRdb's version includes in-frame clones alone and lacks a portion of them. The sample contains 75,000 to 95,000 clones, 85% of which appear only once. The sequencing input was blood. The origin of the receptors is a person aged 18-70 years in good health. Each CDR3 is given with its conserved first and last residue. Each record gives: D gene, clone size, CDR3 length, J gene, V gene, CDR3 DNA, CDR3 protein. A D gene is named only where the DNA matches it firmly. Not every row has a clone size; where given, it reads once, few, many or a size class.

>-|once|15|TRBJ2-6|TRBV2
TGTGCCAGCAGTGATCGGACGTTCGGGGCCAACGTCCTGACTTTC
CASSDRTFGANVLTF
>TRBD1|-|16|TRBJ2-7|TRBV27
TGTGCCAGCAGTTTAAGCGTACAGGGGATCGCCTACGAGCAGTACTTC
CASSLSVQGIAYEQYF
>-|-|17|TRBJ1-4|TRBV5-6
TGTGCCAGCAGCCATTGGATATTACAGGCAACTAATGAAAAACTGTTTTTT
CASSHWILQATNEKLFF
>-|-|15|TRBJ2-2|TRBV9
TGTGCCAGCAGAGAAGGGGACATCAACACCGGGGAGCTGTTTTTT
CASREGDINTGELFF
>-|once|13|TRBJ2-7|TRBV27
TGTGCCAGCAGTCGCGGACGGATCTACGAGCAGTACTTC
CASSRGRIYEQYF
>TRBD1|-|15|TRBJ1-2|TRBV7-9
TGTGCCAGCAGCCGCCGGGACAGGCAGAACTATGGCTACACCTTC
CASSRRDRQNYGYTF
>-|few|13|TRBJ1-6|TRBV10-3
TGTGCCATCAGACAGGGTTTGAATTCACCCCTCCACTTT
CAIRQGLNSPLHF
>TRBD1|-|12|TRBJ1-2|TRBV10-2
TGCGCCAGGGAACAGGGGACCCATGGCTACACCTTC
CAREQGTHGYTF
>TRBD2|-|19|TRBJ2-3|TRBV7-2
TGTGCCAGCAGCTTAGGTCTGCTAGCGGGGGGTGGGAACACAGATACGCAGTATTTT
CASSLGLLAGGGNTDTQYF
>-|once|12|TRBJ2-7|TRBV27
TGTGCCAGCAGTATCAACCGGGGCGAGCAGTACTTC
CASSINRGEQYF
>-|once|15|TRBJ2-7|TRBV7-6
TGTGCCAGCAGCTTATTTCAAGGGGGACTGTACGAGCAGTACTTC
CASSLFQGGLYEQYF
>-|-|17|TRBJ2-1|TRBV19
TGTGCCAGTAGTATATGGAACCTCGCGGGGAGCGGAAATGAGCAGTTCTTC
CASSIWNLAGSGNEQFF
>-|few|16|TRBJ1-6|TRBV4-3
TGCGCCAGCAGCCAAGATTTAAACAGGATTTCCTCACCCCTCCACTTT
CASSQDLNRISSPLHF
>TRBD1|-|12|TRBJ2-4|TRBV29-1
TGCAGCGCTAGACAGGGCAAAAACATTCAGTACTTC
CSARQGKNIQYF
>-|-|13|TRBJ1-1|TRBV7-9
TGTGCCAGCAGCTTAGGGCGAGAAACTGAAGCTTTCTTT
CASSLGRETEAFF
>-|-|15|TRBJ2-3|TRBV7-2
TGTGCCAGCAGTACCCGACTAGACCAGTTGGATACGCAGTATTTT
CASSTRLDQLDTQYF
>-|-|13|TRBJ2-6|TRBV2
TGTGCCAGCAGTTACACTGGGGCCAACGTCCTGACTTTC
CASSYTGANVLTF
>TRBD2|once|16|TRBJ2-5|TRBV7-6
TGTGCCAGCAGCCCTCGACTAGCGGGGGGTAAAGAGACCCAGTACTTC
CASSPRLAGGKETQYF
>-|-|14|TRBJ2-5|TRBV7-9
TGTGCCAGCAGCCGGGGCGTACCCTGGGAGACCCAGTACTTC
CASSRGVPWETQYF
>-|-|12|TRBJ1-2|TRBV10-3
TGTGCCACCAAACAGTCCGACTATGGCTACACCTTC
CATKQSDYGYTF
>-|-|14|TRBJ1-1|TRBV5-6
TGTGCCAGCAGCAGGAATTGGGGTAACACTGAAGCTTTCTTT
CASSRNWGNTEAFF
>-|-|13|TRBJ1-5|TRBV15
TGTGCCACCAGCAGAGATGGGGCTCAGCCCCAGCATTTT
CATSRDGAQPQHF
>-|-|15|TRBJ2-1|TRBV7-2
TGTGCCAGCAGCTTAACGGCAGGGGCCGGCGGGGAGCAGTTCTTC
CASSLTAGAGGEQFF
>TRBD1|-|11|TRBJ2-1|TRBV20-1
TGCAGTGCGGGACAGGTCCGCGAGCAGTTCTTC
CSAGQVREQFF
>-|-|12|TRBJ1-6|TRBV9
TGTGCCAGCAGCGGGGGAAATTCACCCCTCCACTTT
CASSGGNSPLHF
>TRBD2|-|13|TRBJ2-7|TRBV5-1
TGCGCCAGCACCAAACCGGGGGGCTACGAGCAGTACTTC
CASTKPGGYEQYF
>TRBD1|-|18|TRBJ1-2|TRBV30
TGTGCCTGGTCGCCCCGGGACAGGCTTAGCTTCCCGTACTATGGCTACACCTTC
CAWSPRDRLSFPYYGYTF
>TRBD1|-|16|TRBJ2-2|TRBV9
TGTGCCAGCAGCGTAGACAGGGGAAAGGGCGCCGGGGAGCTGTTTTTT
CASSVDRGKGAGELFF
>-|few|13|TRBJ1-2|TRBV23-1
TGCGCCAGCAGGCCATTTGGACAGCGAAACTACACCTTC
CASRPFGQRNYTF
>-|-|14|TRBJ1-1|TRBV7-4
TGTGCCAGCAGCTTAGTTGGGCTTAAGGGGGGAGCTTTCTTT
CASSLVGLKGGAFF
>-|-|14|TRBJ1-1|TRBV6-6
TGTGCCAGCAGTTACTCCGGGGGGCGGACTGAAGCTTTCTTT
CASSYSGGRTEAFF
>TRBD1|once|15|TRBJ1-6|TRBV6-5
TGTGCCAGCAGGTCCCGGGACAGCTCCCCTGGGACCCTCCACTTT
CASRSRDSSPGTLHF
>-|-|15|TRBJ2-2|TRBV19
TGTGCCAGTAGGGCCGGCCGACAGCCGACCGGGGAGCTGTTTTTT
CASRAGRQPTGELFF
>TRBD1|-|13|TRBJ1-2|TRBV6-6
TGTGCCAGCAACACACAGGGGAACTATGGCTACACCTTC
CASNTQGNYGYTF
>-|-|12|TRBJ2-3|TRBV5-1
TGCGCCAGCAGCTTGGCTACAGATACGCAGTATTTT
CASSLATDTQYF
>TRBD1|-|14|TRBJ2-1|TRBV15
TGTGCCACCAGCAGGGCGGACAGGTGGCATGAGCAGTTCTTC
CATSRADRWHEQFF
>TRBD1|few|13|TRBJ1-5|TRBV6-5
TGTGCCAGCAGCCGACAGGGTAGTCAGCCCCAGCATTTT
CASSRQGSQPQHF
>-|once|15|TRBJ2-5|TRBV9
TGTGCCAGCAGCGACGGTTGGGGGCGGGGAGAGACCCAGTACTTC
CASSDGWGRGETQYF
>-|-|12|TRBJ2-3|TRBV18
TGTGCCAGCTCGGATACGACAGATACGCAGTATTTT
CASSDTTDTQYF
>-|-|14|TRBJ1-5|TRBV11-2
TGTGCCAGCAGCTTATCCACAGGGCGTCAGCCCCAGCATTTT
CASSLSTGRQPQHF
>TRBD1|-|14|TRBJ1-2|TRBV5-1
TGCGCCAGCAGCTCAGGGGGGACTAACTATGGCTACACCTTC
CASSSGGTNYGYTF
>-|-|12|TRBJ2-3|TRBV29-1
TGCAGCGTTGTGGCCAGCACAGATACGCAGTATTTT
CSVVASTDTQYF
>-|-|13|TRBJ1-1|TRBV7-7
TGTGCCAGCAGCTCCGGGGTGAACACTGAAGCTTTCTTT
CASSSGVNTEAFF
>TRBD1|-|16|TRBJ2-2|TRBV5-1
TGCGCCAGCAGCAAGGCGGGACAGGGGAACACCGGGGAGCTGTTTTTT
CASSKAGQGNTGELFF
>-|-|15|TRBJ1-5|TRBV27
TGTGCCAGCAGTTTCCGGGCCTTAGGGAATCAGCCCCAGCATTTT
CASSFRALGNQPQHF